This T cell receptor beta chain was captured by sequencing in a study of blood T cell repertoires in COVID-19 (dated by TCRdb to about 2020). Turning to the overall study: Samples covering the acute and convalescent phases of COVID-19 were provided by collaborators in the United States, Italy and Spain. The dataset comprised deeply sampled blood TCRbeta repertoires from subjects exposed to, actively infected with, or recovered from COVID-19. The prospective study material was composed of cDNA or gDNA derived from T cells, B-cell-depleted T cells, or PBMCs. Sample metadata almost always included a de-identified subject ID, COVID-19 status, age in years and sex. The samples were drawn from the first 160 participants of the ongoing ImmuneRACE study and from over a thousand subjects provided by 6 global collaborators. Where HLA class I and class II types were available, the types were taken from metadata supplied by the sample provider, not from assay-based typing. The repertoires were made available in a free public database intended to serve as a resource for research on the immune response to SARS-CoV-2.

The immunoSEQ Assay, a bias-controlled multiplex PCR, was used to amplify TCRbeta CDR3 regions from genomic DNA. In the paper's pipeline: The number of nucleated cells in each sample was estimated from the amplification of reference gene primers within the assay. Sequence reads were collapsed and filtered to measure the absolute abundance of every unique TCRbeta CDR3 rearrangement. For each sample, productive Simpson clonality was calculated as the square root of Simpson's diversity index across productive rearrangements. The immuneACCESS repertoire file appears here via TCRdb, limited to in-frame rearrangements. These files lack a portion of the clones; in checked studies, under half of the deficit traces to unresolved V genes, and the cause of the others is not known. D and trimming were read from the DNA, whereas the V and J calls and clone size are those reported in that table. The sample yields 25,000 to 35,000 clones; 90% were counted once. The leading ten clones occupy roughly 13% of the sample.

Notes on this clone: Its antigen is unknown. Per-nucleotide qualities are absent, and no much larger clonotype sits a single base away.

The paper as a whole reports these results and caveats: Clinical and demographic metadata were provided uncurated, with the amount varying by source and participant.

Trimming takes 5 bases off V and 5 bases off J; junction bases not matched to a gene: 13. The germline V gene gives CDR1 as SNHLY and CDR2 as FYNNEI. The CDR3 starts with the cysteine, ends with the phenylalanine, and has 16 residues. The CDR3 DNA has 48 bases and is translated from base 1. The collaborating institutions used their own protocols to collect whole blood in K2EDTA tubes. For TCRbeta analysis, collaborators shipped samples as frozen whole blood, isolated PBMCs, or DNA extracted from either of those sample types. This TCR derives from a human donor in a cohort sampled during active COVID-19. The chain is assembled from TRBV2 and TRBJ2-7; 9 bases in between match TRBD2. The sequenced sample consisted of peripheral blood. The nucleotide sequence is given as TGTGCCAGCAGTTATATACCCAGCGGGAGGAGCCACGAGCAGTACTTC. It translates as CASSYIPSGRSHEQYF.